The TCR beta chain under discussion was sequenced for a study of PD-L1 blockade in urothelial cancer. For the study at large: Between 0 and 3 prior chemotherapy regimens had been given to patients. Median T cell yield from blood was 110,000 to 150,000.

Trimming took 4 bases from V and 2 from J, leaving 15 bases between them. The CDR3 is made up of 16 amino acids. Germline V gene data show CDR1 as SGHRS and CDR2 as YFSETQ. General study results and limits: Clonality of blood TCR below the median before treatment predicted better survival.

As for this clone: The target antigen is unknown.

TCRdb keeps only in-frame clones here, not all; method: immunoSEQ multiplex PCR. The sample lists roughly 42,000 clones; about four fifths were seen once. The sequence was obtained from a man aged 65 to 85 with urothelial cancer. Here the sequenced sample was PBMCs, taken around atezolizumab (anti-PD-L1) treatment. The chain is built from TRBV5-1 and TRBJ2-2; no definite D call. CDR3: CASSPKSSTNTGELFF. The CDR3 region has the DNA TGCGCCAGCAGCCCAAAGAGCTCCACTAACACCGGGGAGCTGTTTTTT.